The rows below give T cell receptor beta chains drawn from one sample of a study of T cells in Graves' hyperthyroidism and ophthalmopathy. One entry per CDR3 protein results from TCRdb running MiXCR on the multiplex PCR reads. The sample includes around 490,000 distinct CDR3 sequences, about 20% of them seen just once. The sequencing sample was made of blood. All receptors come from a man aged 35 to 55 with Graves' ophthalmopathy. Both conserved end residues are part of each CDR3. The D gene is left open where the match is weak. Size is omitted from some rows. Given values are once, few, many or a class for expanded clones.

V gene	clone size	D gene	J gene	CDR3 DNA	CDR3 protein
TRBV7-8	-	-	TRBJ2-3	TGTGCCAGCAGCTCACAAGTGGGTAGCACAGATACGCAGTATTTT	CASSSQVGSTDTQYF
TRBV9	few	TRBD1	TRBJ1-1	TGTGCCAGCAGCTTACAGGGGATTCCGAACACTGAAGCTTTCTTT	CASSLQGIPNTEAFF
TRBV19	few	-	TRBJ2-3	TGTGCCAGTAGGGGTAGGGCAGATACGCAGTATTTT	CASRGRADTQYF
TRBV18	many	-	TRBJ2-7	TGTGCCAGCTCACCAGATCAGCTCCTATACGAGCAGTACTTC	CASSPDQLLYEQYF
TRBV7-2	many	-	TRBJ2-5	TGTGCCAGCAGCATCCACCTGGGGGGACCTGAGACCCAGTACTTC	CASSIHLGGPETQYF
TRBV20-1	-	-	TRBJ1-4	TGCAGTGCTAGAGGCCTCCGGGACAACAAAGAGGGTGAAAAACTGTTTTTT	CSARGLRDNKEGEKLFF
TRBV28	-	-	TRBJ2-1	TGTGCCAGCAGTTTAGGGCTGGCTCAGCAGTTCTTC	CASSLGLAQQFF
TRBV19	-	-	TRBJ2-1	TGTGCCAGTAGTATACGCGGCGGAGCCTACAATGAGCAGTTCTTC	CASSIRGGAYNEQFF
TRBV6-1	-	-	TRBJ1-3	TGTGCCACCACCCGGGACACCTACTCTGGAAACACCATATATTTT	CATTRDTYSGNTIYF
TRBV20-1	-	-	TRBJ1-5	TGCAGTGCTCTCGCCCCGACAGCTGATTATAGCAATCAGCCCCAGCATTTT	CSALAPTADYSNQPQHF
TRBV7-3	-	TRBD2	TRBJ2-1	TGTGCCAGCAGCTTAAGTAGCGGGAGGGCCAATGAGCAGTTCTTC	CASSLSSGRANEQFF
TRBV5-1	-	-	TRBJ2-1	TGCGCCAGCAGCTCCGATCCGACGGAGCACAATGAGCAGTTCTTC	CASSSDPTEHNEQFF
TRBV3-1	few	-	TRBJ1-5	TGTGCCAGCAGCGAGGCAGGAGCCCCGATCATGGCCCAGCATTTT	CASSEAGAPIMAQHF
TRBV6-1	-	-	TRBJ2-7	TGTACCAGCAGTGCGAGGACGGCAACCTACGAGCAGTACTTC	CTSSARTATYEQYF
TRBV6-6	many	-	TRBJ2-1	TGTGCCAGCAGTTACTCGGATGAGCAGTTCTTC	CASSYSDEQFF
TRBV12-3/TRBV12-4	-	TRBD2	TRBJ2-5	TGTGCCAGCAGGAGACCTGGACTAGCGGGAGTTGTCCAGTACTTC	CASRRPGLAGVVQYF
TRBV2	few	-	TRBJ1-2	TGTGCCAGCAGTGCAGGGTCGACCTATGGCTACACCTTC	CASSAGSTYGYTF
TRBV27	many	-	TRBJ2-3	TGTGCCAGCAGTCCAGAGGGACTCGGCACAGATACGCAGTATTTT	CASSPEGLGTDTQYF
TRBV2	few	TRBD1	TRBJ2-5	TGTGCCAGCAGTGACACAGGGGTAGAGACCCAGTACTTC	CASSDTGVETQYF
TRBV3-1	many	-	TRBJ2-7	TGTGCCAGCAGCCAAGAGGGTAGCAGCGACGAGCAGTACTTC	CASSQEGSSDEQYF
TRBV5-6	few	-	TRBJ1-2	TGTGCCAGCAGCTTGGAATGGAGGGGCCAAGGCTACACCTTC	CASSLEWRGQGYTF
TRBV18	many	-	TRBJ2-7	TGTGCCAGCTCACCTCCAATGATGACGGTACCCTACGAGCAGTACTTC	CASSPPMMTVPYEQYF
TRBV5-1	few	-	TRBJ1-1	TGCGCCAGCAGCTCCTTGTTGGGGAACACTGAAGCTTTCTTT	CASSSLLGNTEAFF
TRBV2	many	-	TRBJ1-2	TGTGCCAGCAGGCCCCCCGGGACAACTAACTATGGCTACACCTTC	CASRPPGTTNYGYTF
TRBV7-9	-	-	TRBJ2-7	TGTGCCAGCAGCTTCGTTCAGATTAGCCACGAGCAGTACTTC	CASSFVQISHEQYF
TRBV3-1	many	TRBD1	TRBJ1-4	TGTGCCAGCAGCCTCCACAGGGGGCAGGGTAATGAAAAACTGTTTTTT	CASSLHRGQGNEKLFF
TRBV6-5	many	TRBD1	TRBJ2-1	TGTGCCAGCAGTTACGGGCGGGACAGGGGGCTCAATGAGCAGTTCTTC	CASSYGRDRGLNEQFF
TRBV7-6	-	-	TRBJ2-1	TGTGCCAGCAGCCTCGACAGTCTGGGCTATGAGCAGTTCTTC	CASSLDSLGYEQFF
TRBV6-1	-	-	TRBJ2-3	TGTGCCAGCAGTGAAGTCTGGAGAGGGGGAAAAGATACGCAGTATTTT	CASSEVWRGGKDTQYF
TRBV11-2	many	TRBD2	TRBJ2-1	TGTGCCAGCAGATCGTCGGGGGGGCGGTTGTATGAGCAGTTCTTC	CASRSSGGRLYEQFF
TRBV11-2	many	TRBD1	TRBJ1-4	TGTGCCAGCAGCTTCCAATCCGGGACAGGATATGAAAAACTGTTTTTT	CASSFQSGTGYEKLFF
TRBV27	few	TRBD1	TRBJ2-7	TGTGCCAGCAGACAGGGGGCGGGAAAGGGGGACGAGCAGTACTTC	CASRQGAGKGDEQYF
TRBV11-2	many	-	TRBJ2-7	TGTGCCAGCAGCCCAACCCTCTACGAGCAGTACTTC	CASSPTLYEQYF
TRBV20-1	-	TRBD1	TRBJ1-6	TGCAGTGCCCGGCGACAGGGGGCTTATTCACCCCTCCACTTT	CSARRQGAYSPLHF
TRBV5-1	few	TRBD2	TRBJ2-1	TGCGCCAGCAGCTCATCACCGGGACTAGAGAACAATGAGCAGTTCTTC	CASSSSPGLENNEQFF
TRBV6-2/TRBV6-3	-	TRBD2	TRBJ2-2	TGTGCCAGCAGCCCACGAGGAACTAGCGAAAACACCGGGGAGCTGTTTTTT	CASSPRGTSENTGELFF
TRBV18	few	TRBD1	TRBJ2-1	TGTGCCAGCAGCTCCCCAGCGGACAGGGGAACCTACAATGAGCAGTTCTTC	CASSSPADRGTYNEQFF
TRBV18	few	-	TRBJ2-2	TGTGCCAGCTCACCACTGGTCGGGACCGGGGAGCTGTTTTTT	CASSPLVGTGELFF
TRBV5-8	-	-	TRBJ1-1	TGTGCCAGCAGCTTAGCTGCCCTTTTGAACACTGAAGCTTTCTTT	CASSLAALLNTEAFF
TRBV6-1	-	-	TRBJ2-3	TGTGCCAGCAGTGCCCGGGACGGTCGCACAGATACGCAGTATTTT	CASSARDGRTDTQYF
TRBV19	once	TRBD1	TRBJ1-1	TGTGCCATTTCGGACAGGGGTCATGCTGAAGCTTTCTTT	CAISDRGHAEAFF
TRBV6-2/TRBV6-3	-	TRBD1	TRBJ2-5	TGTGCCAGCAGTTACCCGACCCGGGGACAGGGGTCCCAGTACTTC	CASSYPTRGQGSQYF
TRBV28	many	TRBD1	TRBJ1-6	TGTGCCAGCAGTCCCGGACAGGCAATCTATAATTCACCCCTCCACTTT	CASSPGQAIYNSPLHF
TRBV3-1	many	-	TRBJ1-2	TGTGCCAGCAGCCATCACAGGAGTCCCTATGGCTACACCTTC	CASSHHRSPYGYTF
TRBV5-1	-	TRBD1	TRBJ2-1	TGCGCCAGCAGCATCGCCGGGACAGATTACAATGAGCAGTTCTTC	CASSIAGTDYNEQFF
TRBV7-2	few	TRBD1	TRBJ1-2	TGTGCCAGCAGCCCTTACCAGGGGGCGTATGGCTACACCTTC	CASSPYQGAYGYTF
TRBV13	-	TRBD2	TRBJ2-1	TGTGCCAGCAGCGGCCGTAGGACTAGCGGGGGAGATGAGCAGTTCTTC	CASSGRRTSGGDEQFF
TRBV2	many	-	TRBJ2-1	TGTGCCAGCAGTGAAGGTTCCGAGCAGTTCTTC	CASSEGSEQFF
TRBV4-3	-	TRBD1	TRBJ1-2	TGCGCCAGCAGCCAAGACCTAGGACAGGGGGCGATTCGGGGCTACACCTTC	CASSQDLGQGAIRGYTF